This is a list of T cell receptor beta chains from one sample in a study of T cells in narcolepsy. Clones were sequenced by immunoSEQ multiplex PCR, and TCRdb holds only the in-frame ones, with some missing. The sample yields tens of thousands of clones, approximately 80% seen once. The sample comprised CD45RA- memory CD4+ T cells from PBMCs. These TCRs come from a human donor with narcolepsy. Both conserved end residues are part of each CDR3. The D gene is left open where the match is weak. Size is stated for part of the rows, as once, few or many counts, or as a class when the clone is expanded.

V: TRBV5-1
length: 15
D: TRBD1
size: .
J: TRBJ2-5
CDR3: CASSHGTAIQETQYF
DNA: TGCGCCAGCAGCCACGGGACAGCGATTCAAGAGACCCAGTACTTC

V: TRBV6-5
length: 13
D: .
size: .
J: TRBJ1-5
CDR3: CASSEQANQPQHF
DNA: TGTGCCAGCAGTGAACAGGCCAATCAGCCCCAGCATTTT

V: TRBV5-1
length: 14
D: TRBD1
size: .
J: TRBJ2-3
CDR3: CASSLDRGRDTQYF
DNA: TGCGCCAGCAGCCTGGACAGGGGGCGAGATACGCAGTATTTT

V: TRBV5-1
length: 16
D: TRBD2
size: .
J: TRBJ2-1
CDR3: CASSLVGLAEFNEQFF
DNA: TGCGCCAGCAGCTTGGTGGGACTAGCGGAATTCAATGAGCAGTTCTTC

V: TRBV4-1
length: 15
D: .
size: .
J: TRBJ1-6
CDR3: CASSQVSVYNSPLHF
DNA: TGCGCCAGCAGCCAAGTTTCTGTTTATAATTCACCCCTCCACTTT

V: TRBV18
length: 16
D: TRBD2
size: once
J: TRBJ2-1
CDR3: CASSFDRTSGYNEQFF
DNA: TGTGCCAGCTCGTTTGACCGGACTAGCGGGTACAATGAGCAGTTCTTC

V: TRBV5-1
length: 16
D: TRBD2
size: .
J: TRBJ2-5
CDR3: CASSLDPAGGMETQYF
DNA: TGCGCCAGCAGCTTGGACCCCGCGGGGGGCATGGAGACCCAGTACTTC

V: TRBV11-3
length: 16
D: TRBD1
size: once
J: TRBJ2-7
CDR3: CASSPRTGWGSYEQYF
DNA: TGTGCCAGCAGCCCCCGGACAGGGTGGGGCTCCTACGAGCAGTACTTC

V: TRBV6-5
length: 15
D: .
size: .
J: TRBJ2-7
CDR3: CASNVAGAQTYEQYF
DNA: TGTGCCAGCAATGTGGCGGGGGCGCAGACCTACGAGCAGTACTTC

V: TRBV6-6
length: 16
D: TRBD1
size: .
J: TRBJ1-2
CDR3: CASSYLAQGESYGYTF
DNA: TGTGCCAGCAGTTACCTTGCTCAGGGGGAAAGCTATGGCTACACCTTC

V: TRBV6-1
length: 14
D: .
size: .
J: TRBJ2-3
CDR3: CASSPALGGDTQYF
DNA: TGTGCCAGCAGCCCGGCCTTAGGCGGAGATACGCAGTATTTT

V: TRBV29-1
length: 14
D: TRBD1
size: .
J: TRBJ2-3
CDR3: CSAYDRGLTDTQYF
DNA: TGCAGCGCCTACGACAGGGGTCTGACAGATACGCAGTATTTT

V: TRBV7-9
length: 15
D: TRBD1
size: .
J: TRBJ2-5
CDR3: CASSLGGQGAETQYF
DNA: TGTGCCAGCAGCTTAGGGGGACAGGGGGCAGAGACCCAGTACTTC

V: TRBV27
length: 16
D: TRBD2
size: .
J: TRBJ2-3
CDR3: CASSSETSGNTDTQYF
DNA: TGTGCCAGCAGTTCCGAGACTAGCGGTAACACAGATACGCAGTATTTT

V: TRBV6-1
length: 14
D: TRBD1
size: .
J: TRBJ2-1
CDR3: CASPGQGRNNEQFF
DNA: TGTGCCAGCCCGGGACAGGGTAGGAACAATGAGCAGTTCTTC

V: TRBV19
length: 16
D: TRBD1
size: few
J: TRBJ1-3
CDR3: CASSIWTGTTGNTIYF
DNA: TGTGCCAGTAGTATCTGGACAGGGACAACTGGAAACACCATATATTTT

V: TRBV7-3
length: 14
D: TRBD2
size: .
J: TRBJ2-3
CDR3: CASSSGLAEDTQYF
DNA: TGTGCCAGCAGCTCGGGACTAGCGGAAGATACGCAGTATTTT

V: TRBV9
length: 14
D: .
size: .
J: TRBJ2-3
CDR3: CASSAAGGFDTQYF
DNA: TGTGCCAGCAGCGCAGCAGGAGGGTTTGATACGCAGTATTTT

V: TRBV12-5
length: 17
D: TRBD2
size: .
J: TRBJ2-5
CDR3: CASGSTQLAGGQETQYF
DNA: TGTGCTAGTGGTTCCACCCAACTAGCGGGGGGGCAGGAGACCCAGTACTTC

V: TRBV30
length: 11
D: .
size: few
J: TRBJ1-2
CDR3: CAWKDSYGYTF
DNA: TGTGCCTGGAAAGACAGCTATGGCTACACCTTC

V: TRBV5-1
length: 16
D: TRBD1
size: .
J: TRBJ1-2
CDR3: CASSLARDRVNYGYTF
DNA: TGCGCCAGCAGCTTGGCCAGGGACAGGGTTAACTATGGCTACACCTTC

V: TRBV6-1
length: 15
D: TRBD2
size: .
J: TRBJ2-7
CDR3: CASSRGLAGSYEQYF
DNA: TGTGCCAGCAGCCGTGGACTAGCGGGGAGCTACGAGCAGTACTTC

V: TRBV5-4
length: 14
D: .
size: .
J: TRBJ2-1
CDR3: CASSLGLEGNEQFF
DNA: TGTGCCAGCAGCTTGGGACTAGAGGGCAATGAGCAGTTCTTC

V: TRBV29-1
length: 12
D: .
size: .
J: TRBJ1-4
CDR3: CSVKGDGEKLFF
DNA: TGCAGCGTTAAGGGGGACGGGGAAAAACTGTTTTTT

V: TRBV7-6
length: 12
D: .
size: .
J: TRBJ1-5
CDR3: CASSLAGQPQHF
DNA: TGTGCCAGCAGCTTAGCTGGTCAGCCCCAGCATTTT

V: TRBV6-5
length: 13
D: .
size: once
J: TRBJ1-4
CDR3: CASGRGAGEKLFF
DNA: TGTGCCAGCGGTAGGGGTGCGGGTGAAAAACTGTTTTTT

V: TRBV5-1
length: 15
D: .
size: .
J: TRBJ1-2
CDR3: CASSSKTGATYGYTF
DNA: TGCGCCAGCAGCTCCAAGACCGGGGCGACCTATGGCTACACCTTC

V: TRBV30
length: 15
D: .
size: few
J: TRBJ1-3
CDR3: CAWSDGLLSGNTIYF
DNA: TGTGCCTGGAGTGATGGACTGCTCTCTGGAAACACCATATATTTT

V: TRBV18
length: 14
D: .
size: once
J: TRBJ2-5
CDR3: CASSPAGFKETQYF
DNA: TGTGCCAGCTCACCAGCCGGATTCAAAGAGACCCAGTACTTC

V: TRBV6-1
length: 16
D: TRBD1
size: once
J: TRBJ1-1
CDR3: CASSEYGTGVPTEAFF
DNA: TGTGCCAGCAGTGAATATGGGACAGGGGTCCCCACTGAAGCTTTCTTT

V: TRBV7-9
length: 11
D: .
size: medium-sized
J: TRBJ1-2
CDR3: CASSLEPSYTF
DNA: TGTGCCAGCAGCTTAGAGCCCTCCTACACCTTC

V: TRBV10-3
length: 13
D: .
size: few
J: TRBJ1-4
CDR3: CAIRGGGGEKLFF
DNA: TGTGCCATCAGGGGGGGCGGTGGTGAAAAACTGTTTTTT

V: TRBV6-6
length: 15
D: TRBD2
size: .
J: TRBJ2-5
CDR3: CASSPKLAGKETQYF
DNA: TGTGCCAGCAGTCCCAAACTAGCGGGGAAAGAGACCCAGTACTTC

V: TRBV6-1
length: 11
D: .
size: .
J: TRBJ1-6
CDR3: CASNHNSPLHF
DNA: TGTGCCAGCAACCATAATTCACCCCTCCACTTT

V: TRBV6-1
length: 13
D: .
size: .
J: TRBJ1-2
CDR3: CASSNGILYGYTF
DNA: TGTGCCAGCAGTAACGGGATCCTCTATGGCTACACCTTC

V: TRBV5-1
length: 12
D: .
size: .
J: TRBJ1-1
CDR3: CASSPNSEEAFF
DNA: TGCGCCAGCAGCCCGAACTCGGAAGAAGCTTTCTTT

V: TRBV6-1
length: 18
D: .
size: .
J: TRBJ1-5
CDR3: CASSDAGVHAVLNQPQHF
DNA: TGTGCCAGCAGTGACGCAGGAGTACACGCGGTCCTGAATCAGCCCCAGCATTTT

V: TRBV27
length: 16
D: TRBD2
size: .
J: TRBJ2-7
CDR3: CASSLKLAGGGYEQYF
DNA: TGTGCCAGCAGTTTGAAACTAGCGGGGGGTGGGTACGAGCAGTACTTC

V: TRBV28
length: 14
D: .
size: .
J: TRBJ1-6
CDR3: CASSLALQGSPLHF
DNA: TGTGCCAGCAGTTTGGCCTTACAGGGATCACCCCTCCACTTT

V: TRBV11-3
length: 15
D: TRBD1
size: .
J: TRBJ2-5
CDR3: CASSLGGGEEETQYF
DNA: TGTGCCAGCAGCTTAGGAGGGGGCGAGGAAGAGACCCAGTACTTC

V: TRBV9
length: 14
D: .
size: .
J: TRBJ1-6
CDR3: CASSPGQRDSPLHF
DNA: TGTGCCAGCAGCCCCGGGCAGCGGGATTCACCCCTCCACTTT

V: TRBV6-1
length: 15
D: .
size: .
J: TRBJ2-5
CDR3: CASSERGGYRETQYF
DNA: TGTGCCAGCAGTGAAAGAGGAGGGTACAGAGAGACCCAGTACTTC

V: TRBV10-3
length: 16
D: .
size: .
J: TRBJ1-5
CDR3: CATEKGGGEGNQPQHF
DNA: TGTGCCACAGAAAAGGGGGGCGGGGAGGGCAATCAGCCCCAGCATTTT

V: TRBV20-1
length: 11
D: TRBD2
size: few
J: TRBJ2-3
CDR3: CSARGGYTQYF
DNA: TGCAGTGCGCGGGGGGGTTATACGCAGTATTTT

V: TRBV7-9
length: 13
D: TRBD1
size: .
J: TRBJ1-1
CDR3: CASRGQSYTEAFF
DNA: TGTGCCAGCAGGGGACAGTCCTACACTGAAGCTTTCTTT

V: TRBV29-1
length: 13
D: .
size: .
J: TRBJ1-2
CDR3: CSVEGGGNYGYTF
DNA: TGCAGCGTTGAAGGGGGGGGTAACTATGGCTACACCTTC

V: TRBV4-1
length: 16
D: .
size: .
J: TRBJ2-7
CDR3: CASSPKDRTKSYEQYF
DNA: TGCGCCAGCAGCCCGAAAGACCGGACTAAATCCTACGAGCAGTACTTC

V: TRBV7-3
length: 16
D: .
size: .
J: TRBJ1-4
CDR3: CASSLTRVSTNEKLFF
DNA: TGTGCCAGCAGCTTGACCAGGGTTTCAACTAATGAAAAACTGTTTTTT

V: TRBV6-6
length: 14
D: TRBD1
size: .
J: TRBJ1-2
CDR3: CASSRQGAHYGYTF
DNA: TGTGCCAGCAGTCGACAGGGGGCGCATTACGGCTACACCTTC

V: TRBV5-6
length: 12
D: .
size: .
J: TRBJ2-3
CDR3: CASSLNADTQYF
DNA: TGTGCCAGCAGCTTGAATGCAGATACGCAGTATTTT

V: TRBV5-4
length: 12
D: .
size: .
J: TRBJ1-2
CDR3: CASSLRDGGYTF
DNA: TGTGCCAGCAGCTTGAGGGACGGAGGCTACACCTTC

V: TRBV2
length: 15
D: .
size: .
J: TRBJ1-6
CDR3: CASSELGEGWSPLHF
DNA: TGTGCCAGCAGTGAACTAGGGGAGGGTTGGTCACCCCTCCACTTT

V: TRBV7-9
length: 15
D: TRBD1
size: .
J: TRBJ2-7
CDR3: CASSLRTGGAYEQYF
DNA: TGTGCCAGCAGCCTACGGACAGGGGGCGCCTACGAGCAGTACTTC

V: TRBV2
length: 14
D: .
size: .
J: TRBJ1-2
CDR3: CASSGQRNNYGYTF
DNA: TGTGCCAGCAGTGGACAACGGAACAACTATGGCTACACCTTC

V: TRBV29-1
length: 13
D: .
size: .
J: TRBJ1-4
CDR3: CSVAGGFGEKLFF
DNA: TGCAGCGTTGCCGGGGGTTTTGGTGAAAAACTGTTTTTT

V: TRBV19
length: 15
D: TRBD1
size: .
J: TRBJ2-2
CDR3: CASIMTNRGSGELFF
DNA: TGTGCCAGTATCATGACAAACAGGGGTTCCGGGGAGCTGTTTTTT

V: TRBV10-3
length: 14
D: .
size: .
J: TRBJ1-6
CDR3: CAIRQSSYNSPLHF
DNA: TGTGCCATACGACAGAGCTCCTATAATTCACCCCTCCACTTT

V: TRBV6-1
length: 15
D: TRBD1
size: .
J: TRBJ1-5
CDR3: CASSEFGTGGQPQHF
DNA: TGTGCCAGCAGTGAATTCGGGACAGGGGGGCAGCCCCAGCATTTT

V: TRBV6-6
length: 15
D: .
size: .
J: TRBJ1-1
CDR3: CASRPPGGQNTEAFF
DNA: TGTGCCAGCAGACCACCGGGAGGTCAGAACACTGAAGCTTTCTTT